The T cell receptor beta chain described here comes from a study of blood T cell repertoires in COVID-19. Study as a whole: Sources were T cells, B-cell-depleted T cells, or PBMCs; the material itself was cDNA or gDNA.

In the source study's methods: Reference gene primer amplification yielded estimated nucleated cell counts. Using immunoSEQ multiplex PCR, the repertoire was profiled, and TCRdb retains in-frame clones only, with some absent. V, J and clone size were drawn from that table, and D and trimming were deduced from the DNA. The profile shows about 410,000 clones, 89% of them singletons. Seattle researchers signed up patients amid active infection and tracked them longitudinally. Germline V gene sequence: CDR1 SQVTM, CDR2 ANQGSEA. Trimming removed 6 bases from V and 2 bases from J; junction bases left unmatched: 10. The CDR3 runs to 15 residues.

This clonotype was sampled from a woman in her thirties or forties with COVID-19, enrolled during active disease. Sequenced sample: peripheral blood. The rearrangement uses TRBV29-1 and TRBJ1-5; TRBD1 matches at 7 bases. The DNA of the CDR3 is TGCAGCGTAAGACAGGGTGGGGAGCGCAATCAGCCCCAGCATTTT. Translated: CSVRQGGERNQPQHF.